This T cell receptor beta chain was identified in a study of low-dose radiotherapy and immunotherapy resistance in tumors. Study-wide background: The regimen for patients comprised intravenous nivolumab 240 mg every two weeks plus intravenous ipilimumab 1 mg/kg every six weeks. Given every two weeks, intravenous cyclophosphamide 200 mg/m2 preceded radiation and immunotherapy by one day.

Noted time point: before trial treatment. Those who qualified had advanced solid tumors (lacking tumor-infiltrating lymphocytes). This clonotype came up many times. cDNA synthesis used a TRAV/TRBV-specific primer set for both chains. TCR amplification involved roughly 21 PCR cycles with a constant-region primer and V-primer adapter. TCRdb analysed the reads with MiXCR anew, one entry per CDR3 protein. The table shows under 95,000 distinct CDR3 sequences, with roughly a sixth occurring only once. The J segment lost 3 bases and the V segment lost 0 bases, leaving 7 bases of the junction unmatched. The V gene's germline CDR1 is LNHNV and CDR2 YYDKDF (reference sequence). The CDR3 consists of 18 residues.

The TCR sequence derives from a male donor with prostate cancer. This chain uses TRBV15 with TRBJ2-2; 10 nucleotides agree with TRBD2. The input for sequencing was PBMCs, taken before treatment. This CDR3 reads CATSREYSGGPDTGELFF. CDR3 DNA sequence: TGTGCCACCAGCAGAGAGTATAGCGGGGGGCCGGACACCGGGGAGCTGTTTTTT.